These 3 T cell receptor beta chains came from one sample sequenced in a study of response to subunit inactivated influenza vaccine. Each CDR3 protein gets one entry after TCRdb re-called the RT-PCR reads with MiXCR. The sample lists about 500,000 distinct CDR3 sequences, approximately 15% occurring once. Sample: CD4+ T cells sorted from PBMCs, taken roughly 24 months after vaccination. These receptor sequences come from a man aged 50 to 69 who received an inactivated influenza vaccine.

The chain has TRBV20-1 and TRBJ2-3; D may be TRBD2 (6 bases). Germline lookup yields CDR1 DFQATT and CDR2 SNEGSKA (reference sequence). The V end lost 4 bases, the J end lost 0 bases, and 11 bases lay between the germline ends. CDR3 length: 14 amino acids. This CDR3 is CSANRGTSTDTQYF. The CDR3 region has the DNA TGCAGTGCTAACCGGGGGACTAGCACAGATACGCAGTATTTT.

The rearrangement links TRBV20-1 to TRBJ1-2; 7 positions agree with TRBD1. This CDR3 region has 14 residues. Germline V CDR1 and CDR2: DFQATT, SNEGSKA (reference sequence). The V and J ends lost 5 bases and 5 bases, in that order; junction bases with no gene match: 11. The CDR3 nucleotides are TGCAGTGCTTCGAATCCGGGACAGATTTATGGCTACACCTTC. This codes for CSASNPGQIYGYTF.

V gene TRBV3-1 combines with J gene TRBJ2-7, with a tentative D call TRBD1 (6 bases). The CDR3 contains 17 residues. Looked up from germline, CDR1 is LGHDT and CDR2 is YNNKEL (reference sequence). Trimming stripped 7 bases from V and 5 bases from J, with 27 bases between. The CDR3 DNA reads TGTGCCAGCACCTCTAAACCCGCAAACAGGGATCGGAACGAGCAGTACTTC. It yields the protein CASTSKPANRDRNEQYF.